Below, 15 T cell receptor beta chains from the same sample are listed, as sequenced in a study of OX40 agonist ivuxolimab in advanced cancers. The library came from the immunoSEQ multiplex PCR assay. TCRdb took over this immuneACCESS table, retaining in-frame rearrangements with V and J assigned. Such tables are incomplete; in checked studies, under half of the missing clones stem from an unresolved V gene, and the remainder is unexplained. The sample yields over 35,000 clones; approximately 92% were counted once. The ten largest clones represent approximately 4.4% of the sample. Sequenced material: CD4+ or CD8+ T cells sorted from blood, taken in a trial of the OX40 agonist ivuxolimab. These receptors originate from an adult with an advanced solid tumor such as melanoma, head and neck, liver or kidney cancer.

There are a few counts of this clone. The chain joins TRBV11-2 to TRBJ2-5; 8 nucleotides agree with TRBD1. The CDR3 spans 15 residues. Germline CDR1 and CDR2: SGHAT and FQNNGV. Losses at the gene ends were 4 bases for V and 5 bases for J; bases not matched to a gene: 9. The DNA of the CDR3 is TGTGCCAGCAGCTCACAGGGGGTTACTTTTGAGACCCAGTACTTC. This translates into CASSSQGVTFETQYF.

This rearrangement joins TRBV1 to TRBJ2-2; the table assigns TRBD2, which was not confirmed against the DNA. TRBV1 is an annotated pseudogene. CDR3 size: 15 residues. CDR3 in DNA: TGCACCAGCAGCGACCGACTAGCGGGGACCGGGGAGCTGTTTTTT. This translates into CTSSDRLAGTGELFF.

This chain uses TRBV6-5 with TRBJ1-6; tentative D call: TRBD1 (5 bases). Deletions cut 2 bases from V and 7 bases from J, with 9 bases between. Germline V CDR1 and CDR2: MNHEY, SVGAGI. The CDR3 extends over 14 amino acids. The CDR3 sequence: CASSYGQGNSPLHF. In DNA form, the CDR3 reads TGTGCCAGCAGTTACGGGCAGGGAAATTCACCCCTCCACTTT.

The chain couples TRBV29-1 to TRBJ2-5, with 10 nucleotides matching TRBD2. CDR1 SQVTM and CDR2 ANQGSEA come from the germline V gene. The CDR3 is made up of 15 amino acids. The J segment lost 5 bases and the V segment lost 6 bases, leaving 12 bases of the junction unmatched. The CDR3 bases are TGCAGCGTGAAGGAAAGGACTAGCGGAGGGGAGACCCAGTACTTC. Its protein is CSVKERTSGGETQYF.

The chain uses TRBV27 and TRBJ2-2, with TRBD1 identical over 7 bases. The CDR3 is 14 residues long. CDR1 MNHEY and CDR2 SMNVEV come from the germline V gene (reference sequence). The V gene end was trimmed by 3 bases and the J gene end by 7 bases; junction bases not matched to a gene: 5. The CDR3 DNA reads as TGTGCCAGCAGTTTTAACAGGGGCTACGGGGAGCTGTTTTTT. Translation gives CASSFNRGYGELFF.

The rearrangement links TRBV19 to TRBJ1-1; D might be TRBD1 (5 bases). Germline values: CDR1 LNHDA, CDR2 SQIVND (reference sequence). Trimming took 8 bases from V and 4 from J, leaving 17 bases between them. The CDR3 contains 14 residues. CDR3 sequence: CASWGGAGGTEAFF. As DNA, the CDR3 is TGTGCCAGTTGGGGCGGGGCAGGCGGCACTGAAGCTTTCTTT.

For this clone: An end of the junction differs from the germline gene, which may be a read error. CDR3 residues: CAGSQNQPQHF. The CDR3 bases are TGTGCCGGCAGTCAGAATCAGCCCCAGCATTTT. This chain connects TRBV28 to TRBJ1-5; D ambiguous. Germline CDR1 and CDR2: MDHEN and SYDVKM. CDR3 length: 11 amino acids.

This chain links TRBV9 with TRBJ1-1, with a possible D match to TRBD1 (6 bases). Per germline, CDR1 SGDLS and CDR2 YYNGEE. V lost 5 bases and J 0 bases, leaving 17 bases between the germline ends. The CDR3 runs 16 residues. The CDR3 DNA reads TGTGCCAGCAGTGGCGGGAGGACAGACATGAACACTGAAGCTTTCTTT. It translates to CASSGGRTDMNTEAFF.

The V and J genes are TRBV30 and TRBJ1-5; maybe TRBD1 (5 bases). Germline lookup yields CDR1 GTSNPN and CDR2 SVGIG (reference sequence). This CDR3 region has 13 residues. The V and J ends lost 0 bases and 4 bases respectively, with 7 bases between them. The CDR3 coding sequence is TGTGCCTGGAGTGTGGGGGATAATCAGCCCCAGCATTTT. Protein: CAWSVGDNQPQHF.

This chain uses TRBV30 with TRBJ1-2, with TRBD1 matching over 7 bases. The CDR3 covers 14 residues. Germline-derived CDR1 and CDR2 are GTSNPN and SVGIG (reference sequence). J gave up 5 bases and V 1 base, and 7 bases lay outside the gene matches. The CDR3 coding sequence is TGTGCCTGGAGTGGGGACAGAAGGGCGTATGGCTACACCTTC. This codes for CAWSGDRRAYGYTF. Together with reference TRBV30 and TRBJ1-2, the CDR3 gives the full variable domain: SQTIHQWPATLVQPVGSPLSLECTVEGTSNPNLYWYRQAAGRGLQLLFYSVGIGQISSEVPQNLSASRPQDRQFILSSKKLLLSDSGFYLCAWSGDRRAYGYTFGSGTRLTVV.

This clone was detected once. The CDR3 nucleotides read TGTGCCAGCAGCGTAGGGGTGCATACATACAATGAGCAGTTCTTC. This encodes CASSVGVHTYNEQFF. The rearrangement uses TRBV9 and TRBJ2-1; no definite D call. V lost 0 bases, J lost 4 bases, and 11 bases lay in between. The CDR3 has 15 residues. CDR1 and CDR2 from the germline V gene are SGDLS and YYNGEE.

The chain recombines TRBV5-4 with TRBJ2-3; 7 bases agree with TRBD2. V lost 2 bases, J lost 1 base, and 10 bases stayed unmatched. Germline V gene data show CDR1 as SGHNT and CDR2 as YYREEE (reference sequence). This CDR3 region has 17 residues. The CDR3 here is CASSFPSGGSGTDTQYF. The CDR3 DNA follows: TGTGCCAGCAGCTTTCCTAGCGGTGGGTCGGGCACAGATACGCAGTATTTT.

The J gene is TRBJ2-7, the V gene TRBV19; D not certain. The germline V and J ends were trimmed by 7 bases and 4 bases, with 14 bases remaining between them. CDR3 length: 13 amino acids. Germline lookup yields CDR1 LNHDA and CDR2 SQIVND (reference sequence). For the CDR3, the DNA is TGTGCCAGTACCGGGCCAGGCACATACGAGCAGTACTTC. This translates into CASTGPGTYEQYF.

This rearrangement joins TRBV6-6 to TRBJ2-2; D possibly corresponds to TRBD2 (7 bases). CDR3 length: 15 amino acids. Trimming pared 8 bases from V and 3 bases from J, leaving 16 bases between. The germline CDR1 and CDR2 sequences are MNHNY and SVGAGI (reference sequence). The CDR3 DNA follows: TGTGCCAGCGGGGGGCGGGAGCGGGACACCGGGGAGCTGTTTTTT. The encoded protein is CASGGRERDTGELFF.

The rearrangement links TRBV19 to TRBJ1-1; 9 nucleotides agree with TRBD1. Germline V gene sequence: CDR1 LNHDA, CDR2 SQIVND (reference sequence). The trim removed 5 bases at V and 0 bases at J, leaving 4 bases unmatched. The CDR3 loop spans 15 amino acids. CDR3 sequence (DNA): TGTGCCAGTAGTCCCGGGACAGGGCTGAACACTGAAGCTTTCTTT. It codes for CASSPGTGLNTEAFF.